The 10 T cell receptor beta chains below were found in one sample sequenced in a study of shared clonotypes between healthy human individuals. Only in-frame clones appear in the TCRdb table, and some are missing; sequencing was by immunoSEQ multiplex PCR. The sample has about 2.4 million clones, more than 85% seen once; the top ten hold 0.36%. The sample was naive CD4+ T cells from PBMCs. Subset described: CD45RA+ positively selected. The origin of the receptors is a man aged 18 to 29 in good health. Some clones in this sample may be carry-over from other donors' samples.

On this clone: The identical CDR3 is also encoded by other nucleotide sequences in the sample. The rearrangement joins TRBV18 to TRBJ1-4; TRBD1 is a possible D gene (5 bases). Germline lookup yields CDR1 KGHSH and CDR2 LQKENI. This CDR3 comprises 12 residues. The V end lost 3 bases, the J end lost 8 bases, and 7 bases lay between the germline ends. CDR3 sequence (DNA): TGTGCCAGCTCACCGGGGGAGGAAAAACTGTTTTTT. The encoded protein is CASSPGEEKLFF.

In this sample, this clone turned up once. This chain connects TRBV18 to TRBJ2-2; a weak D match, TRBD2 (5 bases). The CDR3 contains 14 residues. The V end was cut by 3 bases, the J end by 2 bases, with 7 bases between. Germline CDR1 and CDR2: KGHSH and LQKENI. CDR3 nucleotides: TGTGCCAGCTCACCCGGGATAAACACCGGGGAGCTGTTTTTT. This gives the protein CASSPGINTGELFF.

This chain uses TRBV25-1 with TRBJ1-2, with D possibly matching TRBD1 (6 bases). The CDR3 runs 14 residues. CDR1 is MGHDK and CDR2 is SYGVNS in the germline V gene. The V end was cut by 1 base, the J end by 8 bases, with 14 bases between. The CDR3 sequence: CASSEWRTDQGYTF. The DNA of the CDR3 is TGTGCCAGCAGTGAATGGAGGACAGACCAAGGCTACACCTTC.

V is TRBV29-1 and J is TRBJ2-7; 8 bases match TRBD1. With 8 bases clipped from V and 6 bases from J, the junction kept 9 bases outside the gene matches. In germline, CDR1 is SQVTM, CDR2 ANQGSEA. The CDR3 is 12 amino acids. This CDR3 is CSTRDRSAEQYF. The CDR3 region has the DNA TGCAGCACCCGGGACAGGTCGGCCGAGCAGTACTTC.

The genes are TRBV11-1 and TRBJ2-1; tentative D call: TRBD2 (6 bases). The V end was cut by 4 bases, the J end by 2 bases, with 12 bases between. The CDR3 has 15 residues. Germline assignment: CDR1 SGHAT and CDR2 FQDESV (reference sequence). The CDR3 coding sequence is TGTGCCAGCAGCTCTCATAGCGGACCCTACAATGAGCAGTTCTTC. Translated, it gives CASSSHSGPYNEQFF.

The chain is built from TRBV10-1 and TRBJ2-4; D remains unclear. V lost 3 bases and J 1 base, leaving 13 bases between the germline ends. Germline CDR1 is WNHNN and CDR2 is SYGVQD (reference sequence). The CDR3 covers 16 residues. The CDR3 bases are TGCGCCAGCAGTGAAGGCCCCTTGAGGGCCAAAAACATTCAGTACTTC. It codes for CASSEGPLRAKNIQYF.

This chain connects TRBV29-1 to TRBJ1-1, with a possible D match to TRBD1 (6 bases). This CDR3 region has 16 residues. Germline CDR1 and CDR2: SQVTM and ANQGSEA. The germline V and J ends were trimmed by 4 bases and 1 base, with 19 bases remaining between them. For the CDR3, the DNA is TGCAGCGTTGTAAGGGGGTCAGGGGCAGGGAACACTGAAGCTTTCTTT. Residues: CSVVRGSGAGNTEAFF.

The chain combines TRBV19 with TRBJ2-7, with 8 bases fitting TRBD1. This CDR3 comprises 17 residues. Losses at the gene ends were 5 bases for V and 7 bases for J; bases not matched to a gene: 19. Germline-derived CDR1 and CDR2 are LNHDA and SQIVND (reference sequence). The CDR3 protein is CASSRRTGYPRSEEQYF. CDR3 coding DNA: TGTGCCAGTAGTCGGCGGACAGGGTACCCCCGCAGTGAAGAGCAGTACTTC.

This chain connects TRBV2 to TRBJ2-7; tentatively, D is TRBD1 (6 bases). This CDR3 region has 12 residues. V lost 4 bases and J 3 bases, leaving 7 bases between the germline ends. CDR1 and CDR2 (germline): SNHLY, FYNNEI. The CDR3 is CASSGQDYEQYF. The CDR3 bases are TGTGCCAGCAGTGGACAGGACTACGAGCAGTACTTC.

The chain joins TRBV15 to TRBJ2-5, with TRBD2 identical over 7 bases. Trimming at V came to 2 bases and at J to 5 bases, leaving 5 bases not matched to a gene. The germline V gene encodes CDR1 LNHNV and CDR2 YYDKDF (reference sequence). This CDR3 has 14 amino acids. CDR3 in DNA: TGTGCCACCAGCAGACCCACCGGGGGGGAGACCCAGTACTTC. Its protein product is CATSRPTGGETQYF.